This T cell receptor beta chain was identified during a study of vaccination effects on CD4 cells after COVID-19. Background on the study: Pre-vaccine samples were drawn 16 days and one week before the first dose. The study, taken as a whole, reports: Among infection- and vaccine-induced clones, marked clonal contraction occurred late after vaccination.

ViraFEST assay sequencing came after antigen-specific CD4+ T cells were expanded with viral peptide pools. At the end of around eleven days of culture, CD4+ T cells were isolated. PCR confirmed that the person was infected with SARS-CoV-2 between March and December 2020. With respect to this clone: The antigen remains unidentified.

Profiled with immunoSEQ multiplex PCR; TCRdb holds only in-frame clones, not every one. The table shows nearly 45,000 clones, with under 80% occurring only once. This CDR3 has 15 residues. The V segment lost 5 bases and the J segment 9 bases; nucleotides outside the gene matches: 12. Germline CDR1 and CDR2: SGHTA and FQGTGA. The clonotype was recovered from a human donor who had a prior SARS-CoV-2 infection. The specimen comprised CD4+ T cells from PBMCs cultured with a peptide pool, sampled before COVID-19 vaccination. The chain recombines TRBV7-3 with TRBJ2-1; TRBD2 matches at 8 bases. CDR3 in amino acids: CASSPYGSREGEQFF. In DNA, the CDR3 is TGTGCCAGCAGCCCATATGGGTCCCGGGAGGGTGAGCAGTTCTTC.